Given below is one TCR beta chain in context. Its antigen is not identified. These data originate in a study of T cell responses to AZD1222 COVID-19 vaccine. TCRdb's copy holds only in-frame clones and misses some; the assay was immunoSEQ multiplex PCR. Found here are some 150,000 clones, roughly 90% of them singletons; the top ten hold around 4.4%. Study-wide findings and caveats: The breadth and depth of Spike-specific TCRs increased once two AZD1222 doses had been given.

Germline CDR1 reads SQVTM; CDR2 reads ANQGSEA. This CDR3 spans 14 amino acids. Trimming cost V 7 bases and J 0 bases; bases outside gene matches: 6. This specimen was peripheral blood, taken 28 days after the second AZD1222 dose. This TCR was recovered from an adult who received the AZD1222 COVID-19 vaccine. The chain joins TRBV29-1 to TRBJ2-3; 8 bases map to TRBD2. The CDR3 bases are TGCAGCGCCGGGGGGGGAACTAGCACAGATACGCAGTATTTT. Amino acids: CSAGGGTSTDTQYF.